What follows are 9 T cell receptor beta chains derived from one specimen sequenced in a study of T cell repertoires in cytomegalovirus infection. MiXCR was run by TCRdb on the reads, yielding one entry per CDR3 protein. The table has 360,000 or so distinct CDR3 sequences, about 34% seen once. Their antigens remain unidentified. This specimen consisted of cultured PBMCs, obtained from culture after CMV antigen stimulation. These receptors were obtained from a human donor in good health (CMV status not recorded). Some clones in this sample may be carry-over from other donors' samples.

A remark on this clonotype: Since a much larger clone is just one base distant, this may be a read error. The chain couples TRBV7-6 to TRBJ2-1; maybe TRBD1 (5 bases). CDR3 length: 14 amino acids. Germline V gives CDR1 SGHVS, CDR2 FNYEAQ. V lost 4 bases, J lost 4 bases, and 11 bases lay in between. Written as DNA, the CDR3 is TGTGCCAGCAGCTCAGCAGGGCGTTACAATGAGCAGTTCTTC. It specifies CASSSAGRYNEQFF.

This chain connects TRBV27 to TRBJ2-1; D is uncertain. The CDR3 is 13 residues long. Germline V gene sequence: CDR1 MNHEY, CDR2 SMNVEV (reference sequence). The ends were cut back, 8 bases at V and 3 bases at J, with 11 bases in the middle. CDR3 loop: CASGTSYYNEQFF. The CDR3 DNA follows: TGTGCCAGCGGTACTTCCTACTACAATGAGCAGTTCTTC.

This sequence joins TRBV7-2 and TRBJ1-1; D gene uncertain. The V gene lost 5 bases and the J gene lost 0 bases, with 28 bases spanning the gap. The CDR3 totals 20 residues. Per the germline V gene, CDR1 is SGHTA and CDR2 is FQGNSA. CDR3 nucleotide sequence: TGTGCCAGCAGCCGAACCTATAGGGTGGGTAAAAACCGACTGAACACTGAAGCTTTCTTT. Protein product: CASSRTYRVGKNRLNTEAFF.

The table lists this clonotype with a few counts. The rearrangement links TRBV27 to TRBJ1-2, with a tentative D call TRBD1 (6 bases). V was cut by 6 bases and J by 4 bases, with 12 bases left in between. The CDR3 is 13 amino acids. Germline CDR1 MNHEY, CDR2 SMNVEV (reference sequence). This CDR3 is CASRDREFYGYTF. The CDR3, as DNA: TGTGCCAGCAGGGACAGAGAATTCTATGGCTACACCTTC.

The sample holds a few counts of this clonotype. The chain carries TRBV19 and TRBJ2-5; 9 nucleotides agree with TRBD2. The CDR3 extends over 17 amino acids. V shed 6 bases, J shed 3 bases, and the junction held 14 bases outside the gene matches. Germline CDR1 reads LNHDA; CDR2 reads SQIVND (reference sequence). CDR3 coding DNA: TGTGCCAGTAGCCCGAAGTTGCGGGAGGGACCCGAAGAGACCCAGTACTTC. Amino acid sequence: CASSPKLREGPEETQYF.

The CDR3: CASSLETSSETQYF. DNA for the CDR3: TGTGCCAGCAGTTTAGAGACTAGTTCGGAGACCCAGTACTTC. The chain has TRBV12-3 or TRBV12-4 and TRBJ2-5; tentative D call: TRBD2 (6 bases). The CDR3 covers 14 residues. V dropped 1 base and J dropped 5 bases, with 11 bases sitting between them.

The rearrangement joins TRBV2 to TRBJ1-2; D gene unclear. CDR1 and CDR2 (germline): SNHLY, FYNNEI. Trimming cost V 6 bases and J 10 bases, with 15 bases left between them. The CDR3 covers 12 residues. The CDR3 nucleotides are TGTGCCAGCAGCGTACACGACGGATTCTACACCTTC. Translation: CASSVHDGFYTF.

This rearrangement joins TRBV24-1 to TRBJ2-3; D is possibly TRBD1 or TRBD2 (5 bases each). The V gene lost 4 bases and the J gene lost 1 base, with 11 bases spanning the gap. CDR3 length: 15 residues. Germline CDR1 and CDR2: KGHDR and SFDVKD. CDR3 residues: CATSESGPRTDTQYF. The CDR3, as DNA: TGTGCCACCAGTGAGTCGGGACCACGCACAGATACGCAGTATTTT.

In its sample, this clonotype was seen many times. The V gene is TRBV7-2, the J gene TRBJ2-5; D call uncertain. Germline CDR1 is SGHTA and CDR2 is FQGNSA. Trimming stripped 6 bases from V and 8 bases from J, with 7 bases between. The CDR3 is made up of 10 amino acids. The CDR3 spells CASSSITQYF. DNA of the CDR3: TGTGCCAGCAGTTCTATAACCCAGTACTTC. Supplemented by reference TRBV7-2 and TRBJ2-5, the full variable domain reads GAGVSQSPSNKVTEKGKDVELRCDPISGHTALYWYRQSLGQGLEFLIYFQGNSAPDKSGLPSDRFSAERTGGSVSTLTIQRTQQEDSAVYLCASSSITQYFGPGTRLLVL.